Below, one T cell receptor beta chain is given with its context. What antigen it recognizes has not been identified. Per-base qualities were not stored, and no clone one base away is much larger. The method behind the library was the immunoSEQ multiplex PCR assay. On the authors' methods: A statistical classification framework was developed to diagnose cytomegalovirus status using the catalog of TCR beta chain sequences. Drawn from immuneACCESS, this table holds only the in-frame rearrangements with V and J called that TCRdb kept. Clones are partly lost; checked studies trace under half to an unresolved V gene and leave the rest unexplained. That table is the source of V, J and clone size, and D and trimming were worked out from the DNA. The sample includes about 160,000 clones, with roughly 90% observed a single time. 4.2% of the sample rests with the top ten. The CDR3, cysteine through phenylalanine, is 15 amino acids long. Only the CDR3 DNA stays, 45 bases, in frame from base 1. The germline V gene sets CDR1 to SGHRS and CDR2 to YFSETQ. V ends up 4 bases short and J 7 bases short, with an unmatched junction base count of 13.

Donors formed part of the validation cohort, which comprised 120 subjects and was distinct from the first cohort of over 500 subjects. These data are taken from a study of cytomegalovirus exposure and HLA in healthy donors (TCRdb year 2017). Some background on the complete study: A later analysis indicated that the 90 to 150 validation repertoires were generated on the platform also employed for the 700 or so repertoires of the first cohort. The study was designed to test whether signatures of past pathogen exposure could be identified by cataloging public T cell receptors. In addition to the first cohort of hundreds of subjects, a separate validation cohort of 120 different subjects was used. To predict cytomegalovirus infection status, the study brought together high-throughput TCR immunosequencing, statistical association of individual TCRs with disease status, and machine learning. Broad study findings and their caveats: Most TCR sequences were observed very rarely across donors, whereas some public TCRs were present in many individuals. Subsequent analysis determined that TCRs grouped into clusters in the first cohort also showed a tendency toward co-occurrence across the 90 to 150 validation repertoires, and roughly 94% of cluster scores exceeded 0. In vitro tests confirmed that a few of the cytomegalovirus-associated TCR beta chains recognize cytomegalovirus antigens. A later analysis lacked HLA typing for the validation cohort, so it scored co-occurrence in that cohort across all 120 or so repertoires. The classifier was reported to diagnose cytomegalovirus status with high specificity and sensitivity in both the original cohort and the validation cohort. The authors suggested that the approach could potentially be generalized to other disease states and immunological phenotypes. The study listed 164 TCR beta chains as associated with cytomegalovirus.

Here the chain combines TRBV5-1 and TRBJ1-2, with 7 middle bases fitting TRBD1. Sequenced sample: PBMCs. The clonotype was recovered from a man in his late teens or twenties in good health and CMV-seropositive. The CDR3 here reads CASSLQRTGIFGYTF. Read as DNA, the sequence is TGCGCCAGCAGCCTCCAGCGGACAGGAATATTTGGCTACACCTTC.